Below, 8 T cell receptor beta chains from the same sample are listed, as sequenced in a study of blood T cell repertoires in COVID-19. TCRdb's copy holds only in-frame clones and misses some; the assay was immunoSEQ multiplex PCR. The sample records 40,000 to 50,000 clones, roughly four fifths being singletons. What was sequenced was peripheral blood. These receptors were collected from a man aged 35 to 55 with active or convalescent COVID-19.

J is TRBJ1-2 and V is TRBV19, with D perhaps matching TRBD1 (5 bases). The CDR3 has 15 amino acids. From germline, CDR1 is LNHDA and CDR2 SQIVND (reference sequence). V shed 3 bases and J shed 4 bases, with 15 bases lying between them. The CDR3 is CASSISGQGSYGYTF. The CDR3 coding sequence is TGTGCCAGTAGTATTAGCGGGCAGGGTAGCTATGGCTACACCTTC. Looking up the rest from reference TRBV19 and TRBJ1-2 gives the full variable domain: DGGITQSPKYLFRKEGQNVTLSCEQNLNHDAMYWYRQDPGQGLRLIYYSQIVNDFQKGDIAEGYSVSREKKESFPLTVTSAQKNPTAFYLCASSISGQGSYGYTFGSGTRLTVV.

The chain recombines TRBV9 with TRBJ1-2, with 11 bases aligning to TRBD1. After removal of 4 bases from V and 4 bases from J, the junction contained 18 bases not matched to a gene. This CDR3 is 19 amino acids long. In germline, CDR1 is SGDLS, CDR2 YYNGEE. CDR3 sequence (DNA): TGTGCCAGCAGCCCACCTTTACGGACAGGGGGCAGCTTTTCCTATGGCTACACCTTC. Translating it yields CASSPPLRTGGSFSYGYTF. The variable domain in full, with the rest retrieved from reference TRBV9 and TRBJ1-2, is DSGVTQTPKHLITATGQRVTLRCSPRSGDLSVYWYQQSLDQGLQFLIQYYNGEERAKGNILERFSAQQFPDLHSELNLSSLELGDSALYFCASSPPLRTGGSFSYGYTFGSGTRLTVV.

In this sample, this clone turned up a few times. The DNA for the CDR3 is TGTGCCAGCAGGGTCAGGTCAGGAAAACTGTTTTTT. The encoded protein is CASRVRSGKLFF. The genes are TRBV2 and TRBJ1-4, with D hard to call. The germline V gene encodes CDR1 SNHLY and CDR2 FYNNEI. The CDR3 runs 12 residues. Trimming took off 6 bases at V and 10 bases at J, with 12 bases between the two ends.

The chain has TRBV24-1 and TRBJ2-1; 11 nucleotides align to TRBD2. CDR1 KGHDR and CDR2 SFDVKD come from the germline V gene. V lost 5 bases to trimming and J lost 5 bases; unmatched junction nucleotides: 7. The CDR3 is 16 amino acids. CDR3 DNA: TGTGCCACCAGTGCTGGGGGACTAGCGGACGACAATGAGCAGTTCTTC. Its translation: CATSAGGLADDNEQFF.

The chain couples TRBV5-1 to TRBJ2-1; possibly TRBD1 for D (5 bases). Deletions cut 3 bases from V and 7 bases from J, with 17 bases between. CDR1 and CDR2 from the germline V gene are SGHRS and YFSETQ. The CDR3 covers 15 residues. This CDR3 is CASSSDSRAMNEQFF. In nucleotides, the CDR3 is TGCGCCAGCAGCTCTGACAGTAGGGCTATGAATGAGCAGTTCTTC.

This chain joins TRBV6-1 and TRBJ2-2; D not certain. V was trimmed by 3 bases and J by 4 bases, leaving 3 bases between them. CDR1 and CDR2 (germline): MNHNS, SASEGT. The CDR3 has 12 amino acids. This CDR3 reads CASSDRTGELFF. The DNA for the CDR3 is TGTGCCAGCAGTGACCGCACCGGGGAGCTGTTTTTT.

This sequence joins TRBV7-2 and TRBJ1-2; 9 nucleotides align to TRBD1. This CDR3 region has 15 residues. V dropped 2 bases and J dropped 8; count of bases not matched to a gene: 9. CDR1 SGHTA and CDR2 FQGNSA come from the germline V gene. CDR3 loop: CASSLTLRTGEGYTF. Written as DNA, the CDR3 is TGTGCCAGCAGCTTAACCCTGCGGACAGGGGAGGGCTACACCTTC. The variable domain in full, completed from reference TRBV7-2 and TRBJ1-2, reads GAGVSQSPSNKVTEKGKDVELRCDPISGHTALYWYRQSLGQGLEFLIYFQGNSAPDKSGLPSDRFSAERTGGSVSTLTIQRTQQEDSAVYLCASSLTLRTGEGYTFGSGTRLTVV.

V gene TRBV19 combines with J gene TRBJ1-5, with 9 bases aligning to TRBD1. From germline, CDR1 is LNHDA and CDR2 SQIVND (reference sequence). Unmatched junction bases numbered 7, after V lost 9 bases and J lost 4 bases. This CDR3 contains 14 residues. CDR3 residues: CASGDRELNQPQHF. The CDR3 DNA reads TGTGCCAGCGGGGACAGGGAACTTAATCAGCCCCAGCATTTT.